There are many counts of the clone carrying this T cell receptor beta chain. What it binds is not known. Next came a second PCR, run for about 6 to 11 cycles, which used a sample-barcoded 5' primer along with a J-beta primer mix. Sequencing yielded, for each sample, at least 3 million paired-end reads carrying CDR3. MiXCR, applied by TCRdb to the 5' RACE reads, yields one record per CDR3 protein. Of 920,000 or so distinct CDR3 sequences detected, around 43% appear once; the ten largest clones hold approximately 19%. The data were obtained in a study of blood T cells in healthy people across ages. General study results and limits: It was not known whether donors were CMV positive (a possible confounder of expanded clonotype changes).

CDR3 size: 13 residues. Between the trimmed V and J ends, which lost 3 bases and 1 base, there was a span of 7 bases. Germline V gene sequence: CDR1 ENHRY, CDR2 SYGVKD. Every sample had a minimum of 6.5 million PBMCs isolated. The V gene is TRBV10-3, the J gene TRBJ2-7, with D uncertain. Sequences were obtained from blood. The sequence came from a woman aged 55-75 years in good health. CDR3 residues: CAISDRVSYEQYF. The DNA for the CDR3 is TGTGCCATCAGTGATCGCGTTTCCTACGAGCAGTACTTC.